This T cell receptor beta chain was captured in a study of OX40 agonist ivuxolimab in advanced cancers. Across the whole study: Ivuxolimab is a fully human IgG2 antibody that activates OX40 (CD134).

Points from the study as a whole: In the 0.1 to 3.0 mg/kg range, CD4+ and CD8+ blood T cells had expanded clonally by week 6.

V lost 4 bases, J lost 6 bases, and 16 bases lay in between. Germline lookup yields CDR1 SGHVS and CDR2 FQNEAQ. This CDR3 has 15 residues. People who had autoimmune disease history or systemic immunosuppression were excluded. Notes on this clone: Its antigen remains unidentified.

TCRdb's copy holds only in-frame clones and misses some; the assay was immunoSEQ multiplex PCR. The sample carries 40,000 to 55,000 clones, roughly 88% recorded once. The TCR comes from an adult with an advanced solid tumor such as melanoma, head and neck, liver or kidney cancer. V gene TRBV7-8 combines with J gene TRBJ2-1; D uncertain. The sample consisted of CD4+ or CD8+ T cells sorted from blood, taken in a trial of the OX40 agonist ivuxolimab. The CDR3 DNA reads TGTGCCAGCAGCTCTTCGGCCACGACCGGCAATGAGCAGTTCTTC. This gives the protein CASSSSATTGNEQFF.